The rows below give T cell receptor beta chains drawn from one sample of a study of shared clonotypes between healthy human individuals. Method: immunoSEQ multiplex PCR; TCRdb's copy keeps in-frame clones and lacks some. The data contain about 520,000 clones, around 80% of them seen just once; the ten biggest clones take up about 12%. Sequenced input: PBMCs. The receptors stem from a woman aged 40 to 50 in good health. Some clones in this sample may be carry-over from other donors' samples. CDR3s include the opening cysteine and the closing phenylalanine or tryptophan. Each record gives: clone size, V gene, J gene, D gene, CDR3 DNA, CDR3 protein. D genes are given only for firm matches. Clone size, where shown, is once, few, many, or a class for clones that have expanded.

>NA|TRBV19|TRBJ2-5|TRBD2
TGTGCCAGTACCCATTTAGCGGGAGGGTGGGAGACCCAGTACTTC
CASTHLAGGWETQYF
>NA|TRBV29-1|TRBJ2-1|TRBD1
TGCAGCGTTCCCATCCCGACAGGGTCAATTTATTACAATGAGCAGTTCTTC
CSVPIPTGSIYYNEQFF
>NA|TRBV5-1|TRBJ2-1|TRBD2
TGCGCCAGCAGCTCGAGTAGCGGGAGGTTCTCCTACAATGAGCAGTTCTTC
CASSSSSGRFSYNEQFF
>once|TRBV28|TRBJ1-5|NA
TGTGCCAGCAGTTTATGGCAGCTTAGCAATCAGCCCCAGCATTTT
CASSLWQLSNQPQHF
>NA|TRBV7-2|TRBJ1-1|NA
TGTGCCAGCAGCCGATTCGCAGGGACCACTGAAGCTTTCTTT
CASSRFAGTTEAFF
>NA|TRBV5-1|TRBJ2-7|TRBD1
TGCGCCAGCTCCCTAAATGGACAGGTCTACGAGCAGTACTTC
CASSLNGQVYEQYF
>NA|TRBV4-1|TRBJ2-3|TRBD1
TGCGCCAGCAGCCTCCAGGGGGCTCGCACAGATACGCAGTATTTT
CASSLQGARTDTQYF
>once|TRBV2|TRBJ2-7|NA
TGTGCCAGCAGTTCCGACCGTAACCCCGTCTACGAGCAGTACTTC
CASSSDRNPVYEQYF
>NA|TRBV5-1|TRBJ2-1|TRBD2
TGCGCCAGCAGCTTGGCCCAACTAGCGGGAGAACGTGAGCAGTTCTTC
CASSLAQLAGEREQFF
>NA|TRBV4-2|TRBJ2-3|NA
TGTGCCAGCAGCCAGTCGGGAGGCGCGACAGGAGATACGCAGTATTTT
CASSQSGGATGDTQYF
>few|TRBV5-1|TRBJ2-5|NA
TGCGCCAGCAGCTTGGAGGGGCTCATTGAGACCCAGTACTTC
CASSLEGLIETQYF
>NA|TRBV28|TRBJ2-1|NA
TGTGCCAGCAGCTCTGGGAGGACCTACAATGAGCAGTTCTTC
CASSSGRTYNEQFF
>NA|TRBV7-6|TRBJ2-1|NA
TGTGCCAGCAGCTTAAGCATGAGATACAATGAGCAGTTCTTC
CASSLSMRYNEQFF
>NA|TRBV11-3|TRBJ2-4|TRBD1
TGTGCCAGCAGCTTACCCTGGGACAGGGGACCCATTCAGTACTTC
CASSLPWDRGPIQYF
>NA|TRBV6-6|TRBJ2-7|TRBD1
TGTGCCAGCACTCAAGGCTCCGGGACAGCCTACGAGCAGTACTTC
CASTQGSGTAYEQYF
>once|TRBV19|TRBJ2-2|NA
TGTGCCAGTAGAAAGGACACTAACACCGGGGAGCTGTTTTTT
CASRKDTNTGELFF
>NA|TRBV5-1|TRBJ2-5|NA
TGCGCCAGCAGCTCGGGACTCACGGGGGAGACCCAGTACTTC
CASSSGLTGETQYF
>NA|TRBV7-9|TRBJ2-7|TRBD2
TGTGCCAGCAGCCAAGGGGCTAGCGGGGCCTGGGAGCAGTACTTC
CASSQGASGAWEQYF
>NA|TRBV5-1|TRBJ1-2|TRBD1
TGCGCCAGCAACAAAAAAACAGGGGGCAGCTATGGCTACACCTTC
CASNKKTGGSYGYTF
>NA|TRBV7-2|TRBJ2-5|NA
TGTGCCAGCAGCTTGATGGGCAGCCAAGAGACCCAGTACTTC
CASSLMGSQETQYF
>NA|TRBV2|TRBJ2-3|NA
TGTGCCAGCAGTGACCCCCTCTTCCGGGACTTTCAACGCACAGATACGCAGTATTTT
CASSDPLFRDFQRTDTQYF
>few|TRBV5-4|TRBJ1-2|NA
TGTGCCAGCAGCCCGATAAACCCCAGGGGAATAACCTATGGCTACACCTTC
CASSPINPRGITYGYTF
>NA|TRBV6-6|TRBJ1-2|TRBD1
TGTGCCAGCAGTCGGACAGGGGTGGGCTACACCTTC
CASSRTGVGYTF
>NA|TRBV28|TRBJ2-7|NA
TGTGCCAGCAGTTTGGGCCTGGACGACGAGCAGCACTTC
CASSLGLDDEQHF